This T cell receptor beta chain originates from a study of ipilimumab plus nivolumab after autologous stem cell transplantation. Profiled with immunoSEQ multiplex PCR; TCRdb holds only in-frame clones, not every one. The repertoire holds 37,000 or so clones, with 80% to 95% as singletons. J lost 3 bases, V lost 4 bases, and 6 bases had no gene match. Germline assignment: CDR1 SGHNT and CDR2 YYREEE (reference sequence). The CDR3 sequence is 14 residues long. The specimen comprised PBMCs, sampled in a trial of ipilimumab plus nivolumab as post-transplant consolidation. The TCR comes from a male donor with multiple myeloma. The chain uses TRBV5-4 and TRBJ2-5; 7 bases map to TRBD2. CDR3 bases: TGTGCCAGCAGCCCCTGGGGGGGGGAAGAGACCCAGTACTTC. Translation gives CASSPWGGEETQYF.